Shown below are 24 T cell receptor beta chains from a single sample sequenced in a study of T cell responses to AZD1222 COVID-19 vaccine. Libraries were prepared by immunoSEQ multiplex PCR; TCRdb keeps only in-frame clonotypes and omits some of them. In the table there are some 140,000 clones, almost 85% of which are singletons. The material sequenced was peripheral blood, taken 28 days after the second dose of the MenACWY control vaccine. The receptors originated from an adult who received the MenACWY meningococcal vaccine as a control.

The chain employs TRBV30 and TRBJ1-1; tentatively, D is TRBD1 (6 bases). This CDR3 is 14 amino acids long. The germline V gene encodes CDR1 GTSNPN and CDR2 SVGIG (reference sequence). V gave up 5 bases and J gave up 2 bases, with 15 bases separating them. CDR3 sequence (DNA): TGTGCCTGGGGGGGATACAGGGTTAACACTGAAGCTTTCTTT. Its protein product is CAWGGYRVNTEAFF.

Only a few counts were recorded for this clone. The chain links TRBV29-1 to TRBJ2-2; possible D gene TRBD2, 5 bases. Trimming removed 6 bases from V and 1 base from J, with 9 bases in between. CDR1 and CDR2 from the germline V gene are SQVTM and ANQGSEA. CDR3 length equals 13 residues. For the CDR3, the DNA is TGCAGCGTAGACGCGGGGAACACCGGGGAGCTGTTTTTT. Protein product: CSVDAGNTGELFF.

V is TRBV7-8 and J is TRBJ2-7, with 15 nucleotides matching TRBD2. This CDR3 region has 18 residues. V trimming: 0 bases; J trimming: 0 bases; junction bases outside the gene matches: 3. CDR1 is SGHVS and CDR2 is FQNEAQ in the germline V gene. The chain's CDR3 is CASSLAGTSGRISYEQYF. For the CDR3, the DNA is TGTGCCAGCAGCTTAGCCGGGACTAGCGGGAGGATCTCCTACGAGCAGTACTTC.

For the CDR3, the DNA is TGTGCCAGCAGCCTGGGTGGAGCTGGCTACACCTTC. Translating it yields CASSLGGAGYTF. The V and J genes are TRBV7-9 and TRBJ1-2; no clear D. This CDR3 is 12 amino acids long. Per the germline V gene, CDR1 is SEHNR and CDR2 is FQNEAQ (reference sequence). The V end lost 5 bases, the J end lost 7 bases, and 11 bases lay between the germline ends.

The V call is TRBV18, the J call TRBJ1-1, with a possible D match to TRBD1 (5 bases). V shed 5 bases and J shed 3 bases, with 13 bases lying between them. Germline V gives CDR1 KGHSH, CDR2 LQKENI. CDR3 length equals 14 residues. CDR3 protein: CASSSQGEDTEAFF. Here the CDR3 DNA reads TGTGCCAGCTCATCGCAGGGTGAAGACACTGAAGCTTTCTTT.

The chain employs TRBV24-1 and TRBJ2-1; TRBD2 aligns across 11 bases. CDR3 length: 17 residues. The germline V gene encodes CDR1 KGHDR and CDR2 SFDVKD. Trimming removed 6 bases from V and 8 bases from J; junction bases left unmatched: 14. The CDR3 reads CATSSTSGARGGDEQFF. In nucleotides, the CDR3 is TGTGCCACCAGTTCGACTAGCGGGGCCCGAGGGGGCGATGAGCAGTTCTTC.

The chain joins TRBV18 to TRBJ2-5; unclear D gene. V lost 1 base, J lost 7 bases, and 13 bases lay in between. The CDR3 is made up of 14 amino acids. Germline CDR1 is KGHSH and CDR2 is LQKENI. The chain's CDR3 is CASSPRAGMGTQYF. CDR3 DNA: TGTGCCAGCTCACCACGTGCCGGTATGGGGACCCAGTACTTC.

The chain uses TRBV5-1 and TRBJ2-1; 7 nucleotides agree with TRBD2. The CDR3 runs 15 residues. Germline-derived CDR1 and CDR2 are SGHRS and YFSETQ. V lost 3 bases and J lost 0; bases outside the gene matches: 3. CDR3 amino acids: CASSYGGSSYNEQFF. As DNA, the CDR3 is TGCGCCAGCAGCTACGGGGGGAGCTCCTACAATGAGCAGTTCTTC.

For the CDR3, the DNA is TGTGCCAGTAGACCGACAGAACGATGGAACTATGGCTACACCTTC. It encodes CASRPTERWNYGYTF. The V gene is TRBV19, the J gene TRBJ1-2, with a weak D call TRBD1 (5 bases). The length of the CDR3 is 15 residues. The germline V gene encodes CDR1 LNHDA and CDR2 SQIVND (reference sequence). With 6 bases removed from V and 2 bases from J, the gap between germline ends came to 16 bases.

The chain recombines TRBV11-3 with TRBJ2-7; D gene unclear. The CDR3 loop spans 14 amino acids. The V end was cut by 5 bases, the J end by 3 bases, with 14 bases between. Germline V gene sequence: CDR1 SGHNT, CDR2 YENEEA. The CDR3 nucleotides are TGTGCCAGCAGCCCTCGGACGCATAGCTACGAGCAGTACTTC. Translating gives CASSPRTHSYEQYF.

V gene TRBV3-1 (or the pseudogene TRBV3-2) combines with J gene TRBJ2-1; 7 positions match TRBD2. Germline assignment: CDR1 LGHDT and CDR2 YNNKEL (reference sequence). CDR3 length: 12 amino acids. J lost 10 bases, V lost 4 bases, and 4 bases had no gene match. CDR3 residues: CASSLPGLEQFF. DNA for the CDR3: TGTGCCAGCAGCCTTCCGGGACTAGAGCAGTTCTTC.

The chain has TRBV28 and TRBJ1-2; D is undetermined. Per germline, CDR1 MDHEN and CDR2 SYDVKM. V lost 3 bases, J lost 5 bases, and 7 bases lay in between. This CDR3 is 12 amino acids long. The CDR3 region is CASSFSGYGYTF. The CDR3 bases are TGTGCCAGCAGTTTCAGTGGGTATGGCTACACCTTC.

This chain uses TRBV4-2 with TRBJ1-3, with 8 bases identical to TRBD1. The V segment lost 4 bases and the J segment 3 bases; nucleotides outside the gene matches: 8. The CDR3 is 16 residues long. Germline V gene lookup returns CDR1 LGHNA and CDR2 YNFKEQ. In nucleotides, the CDR3 is TGTGCCAGCAGCCTAGCCCAGGGGGCATTTGGAAACACCATATATTTT. Its protein product is CASSLAQGAFGNTIYF.

This chain joins TRBV5-1 and TRBJ2-1, with TRBD2 matching 12 bases. Per germline, CDR1 SGHRS and CDR2 YFSETQ. The CDR3 runs 16 residues. After removal of 5 bases from V and 8 bases from J, the junction contained 11 bases not matched to a gene. The CDR3 bases are TGCGCCAGCAGTCTCAGGCCTAGCGGGGGGGCCGATGAGCAGTTCTTC. It codes for CASSLRPSGGADEQFF.

This clone was found once. V gene TRBV5-4 combines with J gene TRBJ2-5; 9 nucleotides agree with TRBD2. The CDR3 consists of 15 residues. V lost 5 bases to trimming and J lost 4 bases; unmatched junction nucleotides: 9. CDR1 and CDR2 from the germline V gene are SGHNT and YYREEE (reference sequence). As DNA, the CDR3 is TGTGCCAGCAGAGCCGTAGCGGGAGCAGGAGAGACCCAGTACTTC. Protein: CASRAVAGAGETQYF.

In this sample, this clone turned up a few times. The rearrangement joins TRBV28 to TRBJ1-5; 9 bases are a match to TRBD1. The CDR3 length is 16 residues. The V gene end was trimmed by 6 bases and the J gene end by 6 bases; junction bases not matched to a gene: 12. Germline V gives CDR1 MDHEN, CDR2 SYDVKM. The CDR3, as DNA: TGTGCCAGCAGCATGAATTCCGGGACAGGGACTCAGCCCCAGCATTTT. Its translation: CASSMNSGTGTQPQHF.

This clone was seen a handful of times. The chain uses TRBV2 and TRBJ1-5; 8 nucleotides match TRBD1. The CDR3 runs to 14 residues. Germline values: CDR1 SNHLY, CDR2 FYNNEI. Trimming at V came to 7 bases and at J to 8 bases, leaving 10 bases not matched to a gene. The CDR3 protein is CASTSDREGKPQHF. CDR3 bases: TGTGCCAGCACCTCGGACAGGGAAGGAAAGCCCCAGCATTTT.

The chain recombines TRBV3-1 (or the pseudogene TRBV3-2) with TRBJ2-7; the match to TRBD1 covers 7 bases. Germline CDR1 and CDR2: LGHDT and YNNKEL (reference sequence). This CDR3 is 15 amino acids long. V lost 4 bases and J lost 6; bases outside the gene matches: 12. CDR3 protein: CASSPPGQRVREQYF. The CDR3, as DNA: TGTGCCAGCAGCCCTCCGGGACAGAGAGTACGCGAGCAGTACTTC.

This clone has only one observation. V is TRBV5-6 and J is TRBJ2-1, with 9 positions matching TRBD2. The germline gives CDR1 SGHDT, CDR2 YYEEEE. The CDR3 consists of 14 residues. CDR3 in amino acids: CAISRLAGNNEQFF. CDR3 in DNA: TGTGCGATAAGTCGGCTAGCGGGGAACAATGAGCAGTTCTTC.

This chain uses TRBV2 with TRBJ2-1; 12 nucleotides line up with TRBD2. J gave up 11 bases and V 6 bases, and 11 bases lay outside the gene matches. Germline V gene data show CDR1 as SNHLY and CDR2 as FYNNEI. The CDR3 is 15 amino acids. The CDR3 is CASRAGLAGGGKQFF. CDR3 sequence (DNA): TGTGCCAGCAGGGCGGGACTAGCGGGCGGAGGGAAGCAGTTCTTC. The full variable domain, in which reference TRBV2 and TRBJ2-1 provide the parts outside the CDR3, is EPEVTQTPSHQVTQMGQEVILRCVPISNHLYFYWYRQILGQKVEFLVSFYNNEISEKSEIFDDQFSVERPDGSNFTLKIRSTKLEDSAMYFCASRAGLAGGGKQFFGPGTRLTVL.

The chain couples TRBV13 to TRBJ2-6; unclear D gene. The CDR3 contains 15 residues. V was cut by 3 bases and J by 0 bases, with 6 bases left in between. Germline V gene data show CDR1 as PRHDT and CDR2 as FYEKMQ (reference sequence). CDR3 protein: CASSFYVSGANVLTF. The CDR3 DNA is TGTGCCAGCAGCTTTTACGTCTCTGGGGCCAACGTCCTGACTTTC.

This sequence joins TRBV6-5 and TRBJ2-7, with a possible D match to TRBD2 (5 bases). Germline CDR1 MNHEY, CDR2 SVGAGI. Trimming pared 8 bases from V and 3 bases from J, leaving 14 bases between. This CDR3 contains 13 residues. This chain's CDR3 is CASGQEAFYEQYV. The CDR3 nucleotides are TGTGCCAGCGGTCAGGAGGCGTTCTACGAGCAGTACGTC.

This sequence joins TRBV7-6 and TRBJ2-1; maybe TRBD2 (6 bases). This CDR3 has 16 residues. Deletions cut 3 bases from V and 6 bases from J, with 18 bases between. CDR1 SGHVS and CDR2 FNYEAQ come from the germline V gene. DNA for the CDR3: TGTGCCAGCAGCTTGGCGGGACCCATAACCCCCAATGAGCAGTTCTTC. As protein: CASSLAGPITPNEQFF.

This clone was observed a handful of times. The rearrangement links TRBV19 to TRBJ1-4; 8 bases are a match to TRBD1. CDR3 length: 15 residues. Germline CDR1 and CDR2: LNHDA and SQIVND (reference sequence). Germline trimming cut 6 bases from V and 2 bases from J; bases unmatched to any gene: 5. CDR3 DNA: TGTGCCAGTAGGCCCAGGGGGCCGACTAATGAAAAACTGTTTTTT. Protein sequence: CASRPRGPTNEKLFF.